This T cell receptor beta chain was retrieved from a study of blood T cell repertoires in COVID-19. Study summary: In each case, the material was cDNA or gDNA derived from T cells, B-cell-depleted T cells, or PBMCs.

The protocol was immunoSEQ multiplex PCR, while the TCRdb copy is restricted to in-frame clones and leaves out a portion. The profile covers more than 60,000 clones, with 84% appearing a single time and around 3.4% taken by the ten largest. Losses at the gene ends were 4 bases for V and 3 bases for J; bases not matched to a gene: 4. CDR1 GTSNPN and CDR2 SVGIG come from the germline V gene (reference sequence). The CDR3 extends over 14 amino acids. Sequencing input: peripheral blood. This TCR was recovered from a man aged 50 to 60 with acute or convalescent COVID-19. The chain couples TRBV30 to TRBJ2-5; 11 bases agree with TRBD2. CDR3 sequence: CAWTQTSGKETQYF. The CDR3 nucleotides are TGTGCCTGGACCCAGACTAGCGGGAAAGAGACCCAGTACTTC.